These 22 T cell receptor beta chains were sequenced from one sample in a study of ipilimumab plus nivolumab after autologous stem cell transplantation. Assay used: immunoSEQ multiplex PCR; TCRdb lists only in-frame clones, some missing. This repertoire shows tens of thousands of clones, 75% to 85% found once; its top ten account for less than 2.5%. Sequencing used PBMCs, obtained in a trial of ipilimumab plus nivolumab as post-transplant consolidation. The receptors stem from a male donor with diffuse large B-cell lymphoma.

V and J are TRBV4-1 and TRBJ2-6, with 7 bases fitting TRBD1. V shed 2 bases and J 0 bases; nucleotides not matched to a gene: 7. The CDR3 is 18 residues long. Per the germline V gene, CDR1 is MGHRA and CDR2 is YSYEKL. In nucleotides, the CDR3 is TGCGCCAGCAGCCAATCGGGACAGTCGAGCTCTGGGGCCAACGTCCTGACTTTC. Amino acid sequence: CASSQSGQSSSGANVLTF.

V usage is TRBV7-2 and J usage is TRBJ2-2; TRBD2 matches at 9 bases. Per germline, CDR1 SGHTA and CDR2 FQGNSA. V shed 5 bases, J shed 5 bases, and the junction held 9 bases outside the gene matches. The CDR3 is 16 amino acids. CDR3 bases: TGTGCCAGCAGCCCAGAAGCTAGCGGGGTTACCGGGGAGCTGTTTTTT. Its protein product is CASSPEASGVTGELFF.

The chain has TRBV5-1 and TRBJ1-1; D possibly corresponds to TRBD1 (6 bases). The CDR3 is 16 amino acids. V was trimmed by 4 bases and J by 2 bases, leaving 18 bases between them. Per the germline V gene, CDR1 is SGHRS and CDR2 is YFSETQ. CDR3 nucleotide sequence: TGCGCCAGCAGCAAAACCGCCGGGACATTCAACACTGAAGCTTTCTTT. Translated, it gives CASSKTAGTFNTEAFF.

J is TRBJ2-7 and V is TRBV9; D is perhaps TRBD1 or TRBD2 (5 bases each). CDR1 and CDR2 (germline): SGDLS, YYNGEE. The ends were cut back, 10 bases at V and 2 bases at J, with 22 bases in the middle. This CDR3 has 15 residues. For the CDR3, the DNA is TGTGCCCCGGGGCAGGGTTCGGAAGGGCCCTACGAGCAGTACTTC. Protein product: CAPGQGSEGPYEQYF.

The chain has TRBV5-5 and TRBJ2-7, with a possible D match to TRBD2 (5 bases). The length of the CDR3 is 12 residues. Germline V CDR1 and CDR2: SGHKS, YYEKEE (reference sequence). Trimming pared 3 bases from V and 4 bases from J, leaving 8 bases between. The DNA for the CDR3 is TGTGCCAGCAGCTCACCGGGGTACGAGCAGTACTTC. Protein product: CASSSPGYEQYF.

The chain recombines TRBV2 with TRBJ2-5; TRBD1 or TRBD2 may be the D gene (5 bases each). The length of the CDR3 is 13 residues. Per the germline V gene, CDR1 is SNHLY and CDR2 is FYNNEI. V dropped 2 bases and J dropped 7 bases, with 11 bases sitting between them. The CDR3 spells CASSELRDGTQYF. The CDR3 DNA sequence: TGTGCCAGCAGTGAACTCAGGGACGGGACCCAGTACTTC.

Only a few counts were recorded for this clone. The CDR3 DNA sequence: TGTGCCAGCAGCGGAGGGACAGGGGGCGAACATCAGCCCCAGCATTTT. The encoded protein is CASSGGTGGEHQPQHF. The chain recombines TRBV9 with TRBJ1-5, with TRBD1 matching 12 bases. J gave up 5 bases and V 3 bases, and 6 bases lay outside the gene matches. The CDR3 length is 16 residues. CDR1 is SGDLS and CDR2 is YYNGEE in the germline V gene.

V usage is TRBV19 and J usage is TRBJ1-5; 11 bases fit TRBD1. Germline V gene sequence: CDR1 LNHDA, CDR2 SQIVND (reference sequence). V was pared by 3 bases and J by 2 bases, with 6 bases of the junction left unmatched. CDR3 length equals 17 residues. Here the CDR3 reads CASSILDRGRGNQPQHF. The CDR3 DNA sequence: TGTGCCAGTAGTATTCTGGACAGGGGGCGAGGCAATCAGCCCCAGCATTTT.

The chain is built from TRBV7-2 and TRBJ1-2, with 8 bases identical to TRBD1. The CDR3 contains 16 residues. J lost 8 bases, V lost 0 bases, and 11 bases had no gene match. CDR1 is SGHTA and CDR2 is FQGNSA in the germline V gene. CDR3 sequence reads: CASSLARRQGAGGYTF. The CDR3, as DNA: TGTGCCAGCAGCTTAGCGCGACGGCAGGGGGCAGGCGGCTACACCTTC.

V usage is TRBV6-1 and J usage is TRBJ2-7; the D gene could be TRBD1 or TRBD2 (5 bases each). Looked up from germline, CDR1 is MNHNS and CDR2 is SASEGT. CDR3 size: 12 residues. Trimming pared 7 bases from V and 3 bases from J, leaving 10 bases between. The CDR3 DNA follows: TGTGCCAGCACCGGTGGGGGCTACGAGCAGTACTTC. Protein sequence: CASTGGGYEQYF.

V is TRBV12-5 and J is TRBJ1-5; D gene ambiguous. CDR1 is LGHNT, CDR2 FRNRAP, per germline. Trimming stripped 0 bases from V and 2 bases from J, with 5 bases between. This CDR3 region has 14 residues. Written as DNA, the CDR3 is TGTGCTAGTGGTTTGGTATGGGGCAATCAGCCCCAGCATTTT. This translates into CASGLVWGNQPQHF. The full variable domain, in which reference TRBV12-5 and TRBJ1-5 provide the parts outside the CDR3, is DARVTQTPRHKVTEMGQEVTMRCQPILGHNTVFWYRQTMMQGLELLAYFRNRAPLDDSGMPKDRFSAEMPDATLATLKIQPSEPRDSAVYFCASGLVWGNQPQHFGDGTRLSIL.

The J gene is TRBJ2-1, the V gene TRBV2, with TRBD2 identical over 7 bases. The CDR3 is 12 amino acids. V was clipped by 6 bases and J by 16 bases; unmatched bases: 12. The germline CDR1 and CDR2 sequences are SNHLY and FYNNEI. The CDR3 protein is CASSADTGTNFF. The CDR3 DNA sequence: TGTGCCAGCAGCGCCGATACCGGGACTAATTTCTTC.

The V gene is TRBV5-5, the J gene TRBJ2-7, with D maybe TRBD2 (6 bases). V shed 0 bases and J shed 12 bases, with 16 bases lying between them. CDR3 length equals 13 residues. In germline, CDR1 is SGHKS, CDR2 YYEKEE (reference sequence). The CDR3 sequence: CASSLDLTSRGYF. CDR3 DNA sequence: TGTGCCAGCAGCTTGGACCTCACTAGCCGGGGGTACTTC.

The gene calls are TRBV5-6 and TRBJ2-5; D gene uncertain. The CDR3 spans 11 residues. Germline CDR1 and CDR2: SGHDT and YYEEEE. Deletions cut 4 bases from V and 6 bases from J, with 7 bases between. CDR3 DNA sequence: TGTGCCAGCAGCGTTTCGAAGACCCAGTACTTC. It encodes CASSVSKTQYF.

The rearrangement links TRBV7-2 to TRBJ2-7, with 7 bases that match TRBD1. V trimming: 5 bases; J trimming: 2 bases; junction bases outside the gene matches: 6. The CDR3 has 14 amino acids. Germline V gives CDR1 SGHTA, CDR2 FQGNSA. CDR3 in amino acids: CASSDQQGPYEQYF. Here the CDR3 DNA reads TGTGCCAGCAGCGATCAACAGGGGCCCTACGAGCAGTACTTC.

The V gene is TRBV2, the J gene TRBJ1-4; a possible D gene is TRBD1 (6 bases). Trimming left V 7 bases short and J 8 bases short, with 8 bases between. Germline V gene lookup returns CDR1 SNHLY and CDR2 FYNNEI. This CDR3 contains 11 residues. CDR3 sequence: CASNDREKLFF. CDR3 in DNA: TGTGCCAGCAACGACAGGGAAAAACTGTTTTTT. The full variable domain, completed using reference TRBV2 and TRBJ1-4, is EPEVTQTPSHQVTQMGQEVILRCVPISNHLYFYWYRQILGQKVEFLVSFYNNEISEKSEIFDDQFSVERPDGSNFTLKIRSTKLEDSAMYFCASNDREKLFFGSGTQLSVL.

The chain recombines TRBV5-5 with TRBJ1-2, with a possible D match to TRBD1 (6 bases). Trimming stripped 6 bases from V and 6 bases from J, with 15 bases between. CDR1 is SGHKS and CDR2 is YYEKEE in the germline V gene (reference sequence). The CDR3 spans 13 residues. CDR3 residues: CASNPQGRDGYTF. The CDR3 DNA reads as TGTGCCAGCAACCCTCAGGGGCGAGATGGCTACACCTTC.

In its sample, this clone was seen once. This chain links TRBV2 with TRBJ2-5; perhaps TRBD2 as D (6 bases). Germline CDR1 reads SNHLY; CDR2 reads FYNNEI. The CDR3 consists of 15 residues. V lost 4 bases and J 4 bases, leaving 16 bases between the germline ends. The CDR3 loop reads CASSALGGAGETQYF. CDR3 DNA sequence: TGTGCCAGCAGTGCCCTCGGGGGAGCTGGAGAGACCCAGTACTTC.

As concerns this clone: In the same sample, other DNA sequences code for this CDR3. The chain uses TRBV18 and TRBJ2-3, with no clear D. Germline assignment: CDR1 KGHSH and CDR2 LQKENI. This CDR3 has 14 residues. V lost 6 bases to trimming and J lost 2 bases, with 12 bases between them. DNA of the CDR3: TGTGCCAGCTCCCCTGGCGCAACCACAGATACGCAGTATTTT. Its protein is CASSPGATTDTQYF.

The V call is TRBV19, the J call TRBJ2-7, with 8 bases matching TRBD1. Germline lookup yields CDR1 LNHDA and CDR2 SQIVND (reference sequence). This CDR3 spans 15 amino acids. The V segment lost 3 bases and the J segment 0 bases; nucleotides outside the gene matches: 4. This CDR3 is CASSMRTGSSYEQYF. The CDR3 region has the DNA TGTGCCAGTAGTATGAGGACAGGGAGCTCCTACGAGCAGTACTTC.

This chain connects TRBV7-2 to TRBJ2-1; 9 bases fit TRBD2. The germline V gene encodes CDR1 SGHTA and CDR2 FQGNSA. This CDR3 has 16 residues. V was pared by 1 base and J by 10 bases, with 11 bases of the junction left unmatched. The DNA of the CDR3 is TGTGCCAGCAGCTTAGAGAGTAGCGGGGGTTTTAGGGAGCAGTTCTTC. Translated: CASSLESSGGFREQFF.

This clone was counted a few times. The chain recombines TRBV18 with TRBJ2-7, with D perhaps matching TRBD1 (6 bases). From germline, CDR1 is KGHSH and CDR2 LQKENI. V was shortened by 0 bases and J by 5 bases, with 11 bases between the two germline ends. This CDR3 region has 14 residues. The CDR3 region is CASSPPQDRNEQYF. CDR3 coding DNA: TGTGCCAGCTCACCACCCCAGGACAGAAACGAGCAGTACTTC.